This T cell receptor (beta chain) is drawn from a study of Ad26.COV2.S vaccination and SARS-CoV-2 variants. Study background: The vaccine Ad26.COV2.S was put into the muscle once, or twice with 56 days between. Notes on the study in general: People who got the vaccine had more spike-specific TCR breadth than people who got placebo. Vaccine recipients and placebo recipients showed similar non-spike TCR breadth.

Treatment denoted: some 19 received Ad26.COV2.S at low or high dose, single or two shots; several received placebo; per-sample allocation not given. Specimen acquisition occurred on day 63 following the initial vaccine or placebo injection. Adults aged 18-55 years in Boston included the donor. This CDR3 has 15 amino acids. Trimming stripped 2 bases from V and 0 bases from J, with 8 bases between. The V gene's germline CDR1 is KGHSH and CDR2 LQKENI. The repertoire was sequenced with immunoSEQ multiplex PCR; TCRdb's copy has only in-frame clones and lacks some. The sample holds under 250,000 clones, around nine tenths seen once. Points on this clone: What it binds is unknown.

Sequenced here: peripheral blood, sampled in a trial of Ad26.COV2.S vaccine versus placebo. The rearrangement uses TRBV18 and TRBJ1-3; D is ambiguous. The sequence was obtained from a person aged 18-60 years who received the Ad26.COV2.S COVID-19 vaccine or a placebo. The CDR3 DNA reads as TGTGCCAGCTCACCAGAACTGCTCTCTGGAAACACCATATATTTT. Translation: CASSPELLSGNTIYF.